The 32 T cell receptor beta chains presented below share a single source sample, sequenced in a study of molecular identifiers for immune sequencing clone quantification. TCRdb itself ran the PCR reads through MiXCR, one entry per CDR3 protein. The sample lists 60,000 to 70,000 distinct CDR3 sequences, about a sixth occurring once. Sequencing input: naive CD8+ T cells from blood, with Jurkat cell RNA spiked in. Subset indicated: FACS-sorted CD8+CD4-CCR7+CD45RA+ naive T cells. The receptors shown here come from a human donor in good health. Some libraries in this study had Jurkat cell RNA spiked in.

A remark on this clonotype: A junction end diverges from the germline sequence, so it may reflect a read error. This sequence joins TRBV7-9 and TRBJ2-1; weak D call: TRBD2 (6 bases). Germline V gene data show CDR1 as SEHNR and CDR2 as FQNEAQ (reference sequence). This CDR3 has 13 amino acids. CDR3: CASSLATNNEQFF. The CDR3 bases are TGTGCCAGCAGCCTAGCGACTAACAATGAGCAGTTCTTC.

This clonotype showed up just a few times. At one boundary the junction diverges from the germline segment, which might be a read error. V is TRBV20-1 and J is TRBJ2-7, with D unresolved. The CDR3 sequence is 17 residues long. Germline V gene sequence: CDR1 DFQATT, CDR2 SNEGSKA (reference sequence). The CDR3 spells CSARASVGPESSYEQYF. In nucleotides, the CDR3 is TGCAGTGCTAGAGCATCCGTGGGCCCGGAGAGCTCCTATGAGCAGTACTTC.

In regard to this clonotype: A much larger clonotype is one base distant, so this may be a read error. This chain connects TRBV4-3 to TRBJ2-4; tentatively, D is TRBD2 (5 bases). This CDR3 is built from 16 residues. Trimming left V 0 bases short and J 2 bases short, with 11 bases between. Germline CDR1 reads LGHNA; CDR2 reads YSLEER. The CDR3 bases are TGCGCCAGCAGCCAAGATCGGGGTGTGTCCAAAAACATTCAGTACTTC. It translates to CASSQDRGVSKNIQYF.

This clonotype was seen ten or more times. J is TRBJ2-7 and V is TRBV4-1; possibly TRBD1 for D (6 bases). Trimming removed 4 bases at V and 4 bases at J, with 14 bases between. This CDR3 comprises 14 residues. CDR1 is MGHRA, CDR2 YSYEKL, per germline. This CDR3 is CASSPRDTEYEQYF. The CDR3 DNA reads TGCGCCAGCAGCCCCCGGGACACCGAATACGAGCAGTACTTC.

This clonotype was seen only a few times. The chain employs TRBV5-6 and TRBJ2-1; 9 nucleotides line up with TRBD2. The ends lost 1 base at V and 2 bases at J; junction bases unmatched: 10. Per the germline V gene, CDR1 is SGHDT and CDR2 is YYEEEE. The CDR3 runs 18 residues. The CDR3 DNA is TGTGCCAGCAGCTTGTATTTAGGCGGGAGGGCCCCCTACAATGAGCAGTTCTTC. Protein product: CASSLYLGGRAPYNEQFF.

A word on this clonotype: Possible read error: a much larger clone is one base away. The gene calls are TRBV28 and TRBJ1-1; 7 positions match TRBD1. Looked up from germline, CDR1 is MDHEN and CDR2 is SYDVKM. The CDR3 loop spans 16 amino acids. In DNA form, the CDR3 reads TGTGCCAGCAATGGCGGTGCGGGACAGATGAACACTGAAGCTCTCTTT. It is translated as CASNGGAGQMNTEALF.

The chain has TRBV6-6 and TRBJ2-3; unclear D gene. Deletions cut 6 bases from V and 2 bases from J, with 12 bases between. CDR1 MNHNY and CDR2 SVGAGI come from the germline V gene (reference sequence). This CDR3 spans 14 amino acids. CDR3: CASSPQFPTDTQYF. In DNA form, the CDR3 reads TGTGCCAGCAGCCCCCAGTTCCCCACAGATACGCAGTATTTT.

This chain uses TRBV2 with TRBJ2-7; 8 bases are shared with TRBD2. There are 14 residues in the CDR3. Germline V gene sequence: CDR1 SNHLY, CDR2 FYNNEI. Trimming cost V 7 bases and J 0 bases; bases outside gene matches: 5. This chain's CDR3 is CASISGKYSYEQYF. The CDR3 coding sequence is TGTGCCAGCATTAGCGGGAAATACTCCTACGAGCAGTACTTC.

The sample holds many counts of this clonotype. The rearrangement links TRBV27 to TRBJ2-3, with 9 bases that match TRBD2. This CDR3 has 15 amino acids. The ends lost 1 base at V and 5 bases at J; junction bases unmatched: 4. The germline V gene has CDR1 MNHEY and CDR2 SMNVEV (reference sequence). This CDR3 reads CASSLLGLAGDTQYF. The CDR3 nucleotides are TGTGCCAGCAGTTTATTGGGACTAGCAGGAGATACGCAGTATTTT.

This clonotype was recorded a few times. This sequence joins TRBV6-2 or TRBV6-3 and TRBJ1-1; maybe TRBD1 (5 bases). This CDR3 region has 14 residues. Germline V gene lookup returns CDR1 MNHEY and CDR2 SVGEGT. V was cut by 3 bases and J by 10 bases, with 18 bases left in between. DNA of the CDR3: TGTGCCAGCAGTTATTCCAGGGTCTACGCTGGAGCTTTCTTT. Its translation: CASSYSRVYAGAFF.

This clonotype was picked up a small number of times. The chain employs TRBV4-1 and TRBJ1-1; D uncertain. V shed 1 base and J shed 7 bases, with 13 bases lying between them. Germline loops: CDR1 MGHRA, CDR2 YSYEKL. The CDR3 sequence is 14 residues long. The CDR3: CASSQGSNPFEAFF. The CDR3 nucleotides read TGCGCCAGCAGCCAAGGCTCTAATCCTTTTGAAGCTTTCTTT.

This clonotype was recorded many times. V usage is TRBV7-2 and J usage is TRBJ2-3, with a tentative D call TRBD1 (6 bases). The CDR3 extends over 15 amino acids. Trimming removed 2 bases at V and 1 base at J, with 10 bases between. Germline values: CDR1 SGHTA, CDR2 FQGNSA. The CDR3 coding sequence is TGTGCCAGCAGCTTAACAGGGTCGGGCACAGATACGCAGTATTTT. Encoded protein: CASSLTGSGTDTQYF. Together with reference TRBV7-2 and TRBJ2-3, the CDR3 gives the full variable domain: GAGVSQSPSNKVTEKGKDVELRCDPISGHTALYWYRQSLGQGLEFLIYFQGNSAPDKSGLPSDRFSAERTGGSVSTLTIQRTQQEDSAVYLCASSLTGSGTDTQYFGPGTRLTVL.

This clonotype was recorded many times. This chain uses TRBV11-2 with TRBJ1-5; TRBD1 aligns across 8 bases. Unmatched junction bases numbered 5, after V lost 5 bases and J lost 2 bases. Germline lookup yields CDR1 SGHAT and CDR2 FQNNGV. This CDR3 is 15 amino acids long. CDR3 DNA: TGTGCCAGCAGCGAAGGACAGGGTGGCAATCAGCCCCAGCATTTT. Translated: CASSEGQGGNQPQHF.

This clonotype was counted at least ten times. V is TRBV7-9 and J is TRBJ2-7; D is possibly TRBD1 or TRBD2 (5 bases each). Germline V gives CDR1 SEHNR, CDR2 FQNEAQ (reference sequence). The CDR3 runs 12 residues. The V and J ends lost 5 bases and 12 bases respectively, with 17 bases between them. CDR3 residues: CASSIIGAILYF. The CDR3 DNA reads TGTGCCAGCAGCATCATCGGGGCGATCTTGTACTTC.

This clonotype was picked up a small number of times. The gene calls are TRBV11-1 and TRBJ2-1; no firm D call. CDR1 and CDR2 (germline): SGHAT, FQDESV (reference sequence). V was trimmed by 5 bases and J by 3 bases, leaving 11 bases between them. This CDR3 comprises 14 residues. This CDR3 reads CASSAVTDYNEQFF. CDR3 DNA sequence: TGTGCCAGCAGCGCTGTGACTGACTACAATGAGCAGTTCTTC.

The chain recombines TRBV6-2 or TRBV6-3 with TRBJ2-3; the match to TRBD2 covers 9 bases. This CDR3 is 14 amino acids long. Germline V gene data show CDR1 as MNHEY and CDR2 as SVGEGT. V shed 8 bases and J 4 bases; nucleotides not matched to a gene: 7. The CDR3 loop is CASQGGRAPDTQYF. Written as DNA, the CDR3 is TGTGCCAGCCAAGGCGGGAGGGCCCCAGATACGCAGTATTTT.

This chain joins TRBV12-3 or TRBV12-4 and TRBJ2-7; D remains unclear. The CDR3 loop spans 17 amino acids. The V gene lost 6 bases and the J gene lost 4 bases, with 25 bases spanning the gap. CDR3 residues: CASSPNLGVPEWYEQYF. The CDR3 DNA reads as TGTGCCAGCAGCCCCAATCTGGGCGTTCCGGAATGGTACGAGCAGTACTTC.

In regard to this clonotype: One end of the junction does not line up with germline, which may come from a read error. The gene calls are TRBV24-1 and TRBJ2-7, with D hard to call. Germline CDR1 and CDR2: KGHDR and SFDVKD. The CDR3 extends over 16 amino acids. CDR3 region: CAASDSTWTPSHEQYF. Here the CDR3 DNA reads TGTGCCGCCAGTGACTCTACGTGGACCCCCTCCCACGAGCAGTACTTC.

This clonotype was picked up many times. CDR3 residues: CASSRESGTGLEAFF. CDR3 sequence (DNA): TGCGCCAGCAGCCGCGAAAGCGGGACAGGGCTTGAAGCTTTCTTT. V is TRBV4-1 and J is TRBJ1-1, with 9 nucleotides matching TRBD1. Germline CDR1 and CDR2: MGHRA and YSYEKL. CDR3 size: 15 residues. V shed 4 bases and J 7 bases; nucleotides not matched to a gene: 10.

The chain uses TRBV7-3 and TRBJ2-6, with a weak D call TRBD2 (6 bases). V was pared by 2 bases and J by 4 bases, with 12 bases between. Germline loops: CDR1 SGHTA, CDR2 FQGTGA. This CDR3 contains 16 residues. CDR3: CASSLLAYVGANVLTF. The CDR3 DNA sequence: TGTGCCAGCAGCTTACTAGCGTATGTCGGGGCCAACGTCCTGACTTTC.

The J gene is TRBJ2-5, the V gene TRBV4-3; 9 nucleotides match TRBD2. Germline assignment: CDR1 LGHNA and CDR2 YSLEER. This CDR3 has 20 residues. V dropped 0 bases and J dropped 0; count of bases not matched to a gene: 14. The CDR3 sequence: CASSQEPPGILAGNQETQYF. CDR3 nucleotide sequence: TGCGCCAGCAGCCAAGAACCTCCAGGGATACTAGCGGGCAACCAAGAGACCCAGTACTTC.

This clonotype was seen a few times. This rearrangement joins TRBV12-5 to TRBJ2-3; TRBD2 agrees at 8 bases. CDR3 length: 16 amino acids. Germline V lookup: CDR1 LGHNT, CDR2 FRNRAP. V shed 0 bases, J shed 2 bases, and the junction held 4 bases outside the gene matches. CDR3 sequence reads: CASGLVVAGLTDTQYF. For the CDR3, the DNA is TGTGCTAGTGGTTTGGTAGTAGCGGGACTCACAGATACGCAGTATTTT. Filled out from reference TRBV12-5 and TRBJ2-3, the complete variable domain reads DARVTQTPRHKVTEMGQEVTMRCQPILGHNTVFWYRQTMMQGLELLAYFRNRAPLDDSGMPKDRFSAEMPDATLATLKIQPSEPRDSAVYFCASGLVVAGLTDTQYFGPGTRLTVL.

This clonotype occurred many times. The J gene is TRBJ2-5, the V gene TRBV27; TRBD2 matches 7 bases. V dropped 1 base and J dropped 1; count of bases not matched to a gene: 6. The germline CDR1 and CDR2 sequences are MNHEY and SMNVEV (reference sequence). CDR3 size: 16 residues. CDR3 DNA sequence: TGTGCCAGCAGTTTATTGTCGGGGAGGGGCCAAGAGACCCAGTACTTC. Amino acid sequence: CASSLLSGRGQETQYF.

This rearrangement joins TRBV19 to TRBJ2-4; a possible D gene is TRBD1 (5 bases). The CDR3 is 12 residues long. Germline V CDR1 and CDR2: LNHDA, SQIVND (reference sequence). The germline V and J ends were trimmed by 6 bases and 9 bases, with 12 bases remaining between them. CDR3 sequence (DNA): TGTGCCAGTAGCCCGGACATGCCCATTCAGTACTTC. It yields the protein CASSPDMPIQYF.

The CDR3 region is CASSPSTSGRVDEQYF. CDR3 nucleotide sequence: TGTGCCAGCAGCCCCTCGACTAGCGGGAGGGTCGACGAGCAGTACTTC. The gene calls are TRBV7-9 and TRBJ2-7; TRBD2 agrees at 14 bases. Germline V gene lookup returns CDR1 SEHNR and CDR2 FQNEAQ (reference sequence). The CDR3 extends over 16 amino acids. V lost 5 bases, J lost 5 bases, and 8 bases stayed unmatched.

This clonotype was recorded many times. This chain connects TRBV29-1 to TRBJ2-3; 7 bases map to TRBD1. V was clipped by 5 bases and J by 3 bases; unmatched bases: 8. This CDR3 region has 14 residues. Germline V gene lookup returns CDR1 SQVTM and CDR2 ANQGSEA. The CDR3 sequence: CSVTGTEDTDTQYF. DNA of the CDR3: TGCAGCGTTACCGGGACAGAAGATACAGATACGCAGTATTTT.

CDR3 DNA: TGCGCCAGCAGCTTGTATAGTCCCGACCGACAAACTAATGAAAAACTGTTTTTT. This translates into CASSLYSPDRQTNEKLFF. The chain has TRBV5-1 and TRBJ1-4; D is undetermined. The CDR3 has 18 amino acids. Germline loops: CDR1 SGHRS, CDR2 YFSETQ. Trimming pared 1 base from V and 1 base from J, leaving 17 bases between.

This clonotype was observed many times. The rearrangement joins TRBV5-8 to TRBJ2-7; D remains ambiguous. V dropped 3 bases and J dropped 6 bases, with 13 bases sitting between them. CDR1 is SGHTS, CDR2 YDEGEE, per germline. The length of the CDR3 is 13 residues. This CDR3 is CASSSLSHVEQYF. The CDR3 DNA sequence: TGTGCCAGCAGCTCCCTTTCCCACGTCGAGCAGTACTTC.

This clonotype was observed at least ten times. The rearrangement uses TRBV13 and TRBJ2-1; TRBD2 might be the D (5 bases). The CDR3 consists of 12 residues. Germline lookup yields CDR1 PRHDT and CDR2 FYEKMQ (reference sequence). Deletions cut 1 base from V and 8 bases from J, with 6 bases between. The CDR3 spells CASSLVRDEQFF. The CDR3 DNA reads as TGTGCCAGCAGCTTAGTGAGGGATGAGCAGTTCTTC.

About this clonotype itself: A much larger clone lies one base from this, so it may be a read error. The rearrangement uses TRBV24-1 and TRBJ2-1, with 13 bases fitting TRBD2. J was trimmed by 7 bases and V by 3 bases; bases with no gene match: 8. The germline V gene encodes CDR1 KGHDR and CDR2 SFDVKD. The CDR3 is 17 residues long. The CDR3 bases are TGTGCCACCAGTGATACTCCGACTAGCGGGAGGTTGAATGAGCAGTTCTTC. Its protein product is CATSDTPTSGRLNEQFF.

Comments on this clonotype: One base away lies a much larger clone, so this may be a sequencing read error. The gene calls are TRBV9 and TRBJ1-6; a possible D gene is TRBD1 (5 bases). Germline V gene data show CDR1 as SGDLS and CDR2 as YYNGEE. The length of the CDR3 is 14 residues. CDR3: CTSSVGGDGSPLHF. As DNA, the CDR3 is TGTACCAGCAGCGTCGGAGGGGACGGTTCACCCCTCCACTTT.

This clonotype was detected a few times. This rearrangement joins TRBV10-2 to TRBJ2-2; D gene unclear. Germline lookup yields CDR1 WSHSY and CDR2 SAAADI. The V gene lost 6 bases and the J gene lost 4 bases, with 15 bases spanning the gap. This CDR3 region has 15 residues. The CDR3 spells CASRPPARGTGELFF. The DNA for the CDR3 is TGCGCCAGCAGGCCCCCGGCTAGAGGCACCGGGGAGCTGTTTTTT.